The rows below give T cell receptor beta chains drawn from one sample of a study of a mutant IDH1 vaccine in newly diagnosed glioma. These TCRs' antigens remain unknown. The repertoire was sequenced with immunoSEQ multiplex PCR; TCRdb's copy has only in-frame clones and lacks some. The top ten hold 9% to 15% of the sample, which has 45,000 to 55,000 clones, 76% seen once. The sample in question was PBMCs, obtained from a glioma patient whose treatment included an IDH1 peptide vaccine. The receptor set was obtained from a man aged 40-49 years with glioma. CDR3s include the opening cysteine and the closing phenylalanine or tryptophan. A D gene is named only where the DNA matches it firmly. Some rows have no size entry. The others give once, few or many, or a class for an expanded clone.

v_gene: TRBV7-9; j_gene: TRBJ2-1; len: 16; d_gene: .; abundance: .; CDR3aa: CASSLLGATSYNEQFF; CDR3nt: TGTGCCAGCAGCTTATTAGGGGCCACCTCCTACAATGAGCAGTTCTTC
v_gene: TRBV5-1; j_gene: TRBJ2-2; len: 15; d_gene: TRBD2; abundance: .; CDR3aa: CASSPSGRSSGELFF; CDR3nt: TGCGCCAGCAGCCCTAGCGGGAGAAGTTCCGGGGAGCTGTTTTTT
v_gene: TRBV19; j_gene: TRBJ2-3; len: 14; d_gene: .; abundance: .; CDR3aa: CASSTGWSADTQYF; CDR3nt: TGTGCCAGTAGTACGGGATGGAGTGCAGATACGCAGTATTTT
v_gene: TRBV6-5; j_gene: TRBJ2-7; len: 14; d_gene: TRBD2; abundance: .; CDR3aa: CASSVLAGRGEQYF; CDR3nt: TGTGCCAGCAGTGTACTAGCGGGGAGGGGCGAGCAGTACTTC
v_gene: TRBV5-6; j_gene: TRBJ2-7; len: 16; d_gene: .; abundance: few; CDR3aa: CASSLVPGANSYEQYF; CDR3nt: TGTGCCAGCAGCTTGGTCCCAGGGGCGAACTCCTACGAGCAGTACTTC
v_gene: TRBV2; j_gene: TRBJ1-4; len: 17; d_gene: TRBD1; abundance: .; CDR3aa: CASSENRGTGANEKLFF; CDR3nt: TGTGCCAGCAGTGAAAATCGTGGGACAGGGGCTAATGAAAAACTGTTTTTT
v_gene: TRBV4-3; j_gene: TRBJ2-5; len: 14; d_gene: .; abundance: .; CDR3aa: CASSQDRRPETQYF; CDR3nt: TGCGCCAGCAGCCAAGATCGCAGGCCGGAGACCCAGTACTTC
v_gene: TRBV7-2; j_gene: TRBJ2-1; len: 15; d_gene: TRBD2; abundance: .; CDR3aa: CASRGTSGSYNEQFF; CDR3nt: TGTGCCAGCAGAGGGACTAGCGGGAGTTACAATGAGCAGTTCTTC
v_gene: TRBV7-2; j_gene: TRBJ2-6; len: 14; d_gene: .; abundance: .; CDR3aa: CASSFSQGANVLTF; CDR3nt: TGTGCCAGCAGCTTCTCCCAGGGCGCCAACGTCCTGACTTTC
v_gene: TRBV21-1; j_gene: TRBJ1-1; len: 16; d_gene: .; abundance: once; CDR3aa: CASSKGVGGGPTEAFF; CDR3nt: TGTGCCAGCAGCAAAGGGGTCGGTGGGGGGCCCACTGAAGCTTTCTTT
v_gene: TRBV5-6; j_gene: TRBJ2-7; len: 14; d_gene: .; abundance: .; CDR3aa: CASSLSSGAGEQYF; CDR3nt: TGTGCCAGCAGCCTATCGTCGGGCGCAGGAGAGCAGTACTTC
v_gene: TRBV7-9; j_gene: TRBJ2-1; len: 13; d_gene: .; abundance: .; CDR3aa: CASSAPRAGEQFF; CDR3nt: TGTGCCAGCAGCGCCCCAAGGGCCGGTGAGCAGTTCTTC
v_gene: TRBV15; j_gene: TRBJ1-1; len: 18; d_gene: TRBD1; abundance: .; CDR3aa: CATSRDSWDRDLNTEAFF; CDR3nt: TGTGCCACCAGCAGAGATTCGTGGGACAGGGATTTGAACACTGAAGCTTTCTTT
v_gene: TRBV4-1; j_gene: TRBJ2-1; len: 14; d_gene: .; abundance: once; CDR3aa: CASSREILMEDAFF; CDR3nt: TGCGCCAGCAGCCGGGAGATTCTTATGGAGGACGCGTTCTTC
v_gene: TRBV27; j_gene: TRBJ2-3; len: 14; d_gene: .; abundance: .; CDR3aa: CASSFRPRTDTQYF; CDR3nt: TGTGCCAGCAGTTTCCGTCCCCGCACAGATACGCAGTATTTT
v_gene: TRBV19; j_gene: TRBJ1-5; len: 15; d_gene: .; abundance: .; CDR3aa: CASSLGPGRNQPQHF; CDR3nt: TGTGCCAGTAGTCTGGGCCCGGGCCGCAATCAGCCCCAGCATTTT
v_gene: TRBV5-1; j_gene: TRBJ2-7; len: 16; d_gene: TRBD2; abundance: .; CDR3aa: CASSDNSGSSSYEQYF; CDR3nt: TGCGCCAGCAGCGATAACAGCGGGAGCAGCTCCTACGAGCAGTACTTC
v_gene: TRBV2; j_gene: TRBJ2-6; len: 17; d_gene: TRBD2; abundance: .; CDR3aa: CASSGLAGTSGANVLTF; CDR3nt: TGTGCCAGCAGCGGACTAGCGGGGACCTCTGGGGCCAACGTCCTGACTTTC
v_gene: TRBV5-5; j_gene: TRBJ2-5; len: 16; d_gene: TRBD2; abundance: .; CDR3aa: CASSLAAGGPGETQYF; CDR3nt: TGTGCCAGCAGCTTGGCTGCGGGAGGGCCGGGAGAGACCCAGTACTTC
v_gene: TRBV5-4; j_gene: TRBJ1-1; len: 11; d_gene: .; abundance: few; CDR3aa: CASSLGTEAFF; CDR3nt: TGTGCCAGCAGCCTCGGGACTGAAGCTTTCTTT